This record looks at one TCR beta chain sequence and its context. Antigen specificity is unknown. This sample is part of a study of cytomegalovirus exposure and HLA in healthy donors. Study-wide results and limits: Analysis performed later showed TCR beta chains linked to HLA being more clonally expanded than equally common others. Researchers reported in a later analysis that common viral pathogens appeared linked to several top clusters. Cytomegalovirus status, reportedly, was diagnosed with high specificity and sensitivity by the classifier.

The PCR used 60 Vbeta and 13 Jbeta primers. Data came from immunoSEQ multiplex PCR; TCRdb stores just in-frame clones and leaves some out. The top ten hold 6.5% to 8% of the sample, which has around 130,000 clones, about two thirds seen once. This CDR3 has 16 amino acids. J was trimmed by 6 bases and V by 6 bases; bases with no gene match: 17. Germline CDR1 and CDR2: SGHAT and FQDESV (reference sequence). V is TRBV11-1 and J is TRBJ2-7; 7 bases fit TRBD1. This sequence was found in a man aged 35 to 55 in good health and CMV-seropositive. The sequenced sample was PBMCs. The CDR3 here is CASSQWGGTAASEQYF. The CDR3 DNA reads as TGTGCCAGCAGTCAATGGGGTGGGACAGCCGCCTCCGAGCAGTACTTC.